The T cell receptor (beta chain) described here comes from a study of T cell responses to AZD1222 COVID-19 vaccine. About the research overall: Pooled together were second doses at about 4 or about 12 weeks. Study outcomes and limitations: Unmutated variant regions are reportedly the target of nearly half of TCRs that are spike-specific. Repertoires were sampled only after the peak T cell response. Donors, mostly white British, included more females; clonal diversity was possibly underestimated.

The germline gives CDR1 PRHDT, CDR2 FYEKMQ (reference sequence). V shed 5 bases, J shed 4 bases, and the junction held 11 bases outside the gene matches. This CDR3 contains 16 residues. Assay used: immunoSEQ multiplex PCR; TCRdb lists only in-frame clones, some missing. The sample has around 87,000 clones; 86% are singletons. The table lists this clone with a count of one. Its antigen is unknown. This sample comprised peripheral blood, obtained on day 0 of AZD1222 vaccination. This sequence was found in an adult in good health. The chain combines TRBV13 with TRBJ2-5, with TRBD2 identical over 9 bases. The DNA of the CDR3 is TGTGCCAGCAGCCTCGGGTCTAGCGGGAAGTCAGAGACCCAGTACTTC. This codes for CASSLGSSGKSETQYF.